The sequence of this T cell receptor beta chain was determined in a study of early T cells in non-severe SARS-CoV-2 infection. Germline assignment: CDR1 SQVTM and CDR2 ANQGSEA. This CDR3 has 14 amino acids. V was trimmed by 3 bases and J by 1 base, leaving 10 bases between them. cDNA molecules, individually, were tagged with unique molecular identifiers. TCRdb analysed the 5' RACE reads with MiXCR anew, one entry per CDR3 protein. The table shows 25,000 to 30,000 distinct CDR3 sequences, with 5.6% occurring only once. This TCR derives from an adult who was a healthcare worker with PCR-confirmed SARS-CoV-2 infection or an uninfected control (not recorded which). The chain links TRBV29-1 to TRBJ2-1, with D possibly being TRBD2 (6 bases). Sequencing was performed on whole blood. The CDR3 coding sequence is TGCAGCGTTGAGTCGCGGGGTTCCTACAATGAGCAGTTCTTC. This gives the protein CSVESRGSYNEQFF.